The 5 T cell receptor beta chains below all came from one sample that was sequenced in a study of CD8 T cells in Susac syndrome. Random-hexamer reverse transcription was applied to roughly 0.5 to 1 ug RNA. TCRdb redid the calling of the immunoSEQ multiplex PCR reads with MiXCR, one entry per CDR3 protein. The table records about 80,000 distinct CDR3 sequences, about 94% of them present only once. Sample: CD8+ T cells from PBMCs. These receptors were taken from a human donor in good health.

The V call is TRBV20-1, the J call TRBJ1-2; possibly TRBD1 for D (6 bases). The germline gives CDR1 DFQATT, CDR2 SNEGSKA (reference sequence). The CDR3 consists of 12 residues. Trimming left V 3 bases short and J 4 bases short, with 9 bases between. The CDR3 spells CSARYRAYGYTF. Written as DNA, the CDR3 is TGCAGTGCTAGGTACAGGGCCTATGGCTACACCTTC.

The rearrangement uses TRBV9 and TRBJ1-1, with D possibly being TRBD1 (5 bases). The V and J ends lost 5 bases and 1 base respectively, with 15 bases between them. This CDR3 region has 15 residues. The germline CDR1 and CDR2 sequences are SGDLS and YYNGEE. The CDR3, as DNA: TGTGCCAGCAGGTCATCGGGGGGACCGAACACTGAAGCTTTCTTT. This translates into CASRSSGGPNTEAFF.

The chain has TRBV5-4 and TRBJ1-1, with a tentative D call TRBD1 (5 bases). Germline V gene data show CDR1 as SGHNT and CDR2 as YYREEE (reference sequence). Trimming shortened V by 4 bases and J by 0 bases, and 16 bases separated the two germline ends. The CDR3 is 16 residues long. The CDR3 sequence is CASSDRDRYMNTEAFF. In nucleotides, the CDR3 is TGTGCCAGCAGCGATCGGGACCGGTACATGAACACTGAAGCTTTCTTT.

V and J are TRBV27 and TRBJ2-5; D not resolved. V lost 0 bases, J lost 5 bases, and 4 bases lay in between. Germline V gene sequence: CDR1 MNHEY, CDR2 SMNVEV (reference sequence). The CDR3 length is 12 residues. As DNA, the CDR3 is TGTGCCAGCAGTTTATCAGGGGAGACCCAGTACTTC. The encoded protein is CASSLSGETQYF.

The V call is TRBV27, the J call TRBJ1-1, with TRBD1 matching 8 bases. The CDR3 spans 13 residues. Looked up from germline, CDR1 is MNHEY and CDR2 is SMNVEV (reference sequence). Trimming removed 10 bases from V and 8 bases from J; junction bases left unmatched: 12. CDR3 loop: CATQAGGSVEAFF. The CDR3 DNA is TGTGCCACCCAGGCAGGGGGCTCGGTGGAAGCTTTCTTT.